A single sample gave rise to the 21 T cell receptor beta chains below, sequenced in a study of regulatory T cells in long-lasting Graves disease. Both iRepertoire HTBI primers and Arm-PCR of CDR3 regions were used to build the TCR beta libraries. TCRdb reprocessed the multiplex PCR reads via MiXCR and lists one record per CDR3 protein. The data show about 210,000 distinct CDR3 sequences, around 19% seen once. Time point in this sample: newly diagnosed GD, antithyroid drugs for less than 3 months. TCR sequences were obtained from RNA taken from PBMCs. The data were also submitted as part of a second study, on T cells in Graves' hyperthyroidism and ophthalmopathy.

The input for sequencing was peripheral blood mononuclear cells (PBMCs), taken at new diagnosis, from a patient treated with antithyroid drugs. The receptors originated from a young woman with Graves disease.

V usage is TRBV2 and J usage is TRBJ1-2; D uncertain. Germline V gene sequence: CDR1 SNHLY, CDR2 FYNNEI. The CDR3 loop spans 12 amino acids. V gave up 5 bases and J gave up 8 bases, with 12 bases separating them. CDR3 coding DNA: TGTGCCAGCAGTCCGTCAGGACGCGGCTACACCTTC. Translation gives CASSPSGRGYTF. Based on the CDR3 plus reference TRBV2 and TRBJ1-2, the full variable domain is EPEVTQTPSHQVTQMGQEVILRCVPISNHLYFYWYRQILGQKVEFLVSFYNNEISEKSEIFDDQFSVERPDGSNFTLKIRSTKLEDSAMYFCASSPSGRGYTFGSGTRLTVV.

This chain uses TRBV20-1 with TRBJ2-1, with 13 bases identical to TRBD2. CDR1 is DFQATT and CDR2 is SNEGSKA in the germline V gene (reference sequence). The CDR3 is 17 amino acids. V was clipped by 0 bases and J by 0 bases; unmatched bases: 2. This CDR3 is CSARDRTSGSSYNEQFF. Here the CDR3 DNA reads TGCAGTGCTAGAGATAGGACTAGCGGGAGCTCCTACAATGAGCAGTTCTTC.

This clonotype has ten or more counts. V and J are TRBV6-1 and TRBJ1-5, with TRBD1 as a possible D gene (5 bases). CDR1 MNHNS and CDR2 SASEGT come from the germline V gene. The CDR3 loop spans 13 amino acids. The V and J ends lost 6 bases and 3 bases respectively, with 9 bases between them. This CDR3 reads CASSPGYNQPQHF. CDR3 in DNA: TGTGCCAGCAGCCCAGGGTACAATCAGCCCCAGCATTTT.

The genes are TRBV11-2 and TRBJ2-3, with 7 bases that match TRBD1. The CDR3 runs to 15 residues. Germline CDR1 is SGHAT and CDR2 is FQNNGV. V was pared by 5 bases and J by 1 base, with 6 bases of the junction left unmatched. The CDR3 DNA is TGTGCCAGCAGCCAGCGACAGGGTGGCACAGATACGCAGTATTTT. This gives the protein CASSQRQGGTDTQYF.

This clonotype appeared many times. A much more abundant neighbour one base away suggests this may be a read error. This rearrangement joins TRBV11-2 to TRBJ1-2; D unclear. The germline V gene encodes CDR1 SGHAT and CDR2 FQNNGV. This CDR3 is built from 14 residues. CDR3 sequence reads: CVSSSRPANYGYTF. The CDR3 DNA follows: TGTGTCAGCAGCTCGAGACCCGCTAACTATGGCTACACCTTC.

This clonotype showed up many times. The V call is TRBV28, the J call TRBJ1-5; D not certain. Trimming removed 6 bases at V and 2 bases at J, with 14 bases between. The CDR3 is made up of 15 amino acids. The germline V gene encodes CDR1 MDHEN and CDR2 SYDVKM. CDR3 in amino acids: CASRKKLSGNQPQHF. The CDR3 nucleotides are TGTGCCAGCAGGAAAAAACTCTCCGGCAATCAGCCCCAGCATTTT.

Ten or more counts support this clonotype. The chain couples TRBV6-1 to TRBJ2-3, with D unclear. This CDR3 region has 13 residues. Germline CDR1 MNHNS, CDR2 SASEGT. Trimming stripped 8 bases from V and 4 bases from J, with 13 bases between. The CDR3 DNA reads as TGTGCCAGCGGGATTTCAGGCTCAGATACGCAGTATTTT. Encoded protein: CASGISGSDTQYF.

In its sample, this clonotype was seen many times. The chain couples TRBV27 to TRBJ2-7; 8 positions agree with TRBD1. J was trimmed by 4 bases and V by 3 bases; bases with no gene match: 5. This CDR3 is built from 14 residues. Germline assignment: CDR1 MNHEY and CDR2 SMNVEV (reference sequence). CDR3 protein: CASSFGTGPYEQYF. CDR3 nucleotide sequence: TGTGCCAGCAGTTTCGGGACAGGACCTTACGAGCAGTACTTC.

Many counts were recorded for this clonotype. The J gene is TRBJ1-5, the V gene TRBV2; 7 nucleotides agree with TRBD1. The CDR3 runs 13 residues. CDR1 is SNHLY and CDR2 is FYNNEI in the germline V gene. V gave up 5 bases and J gave up 10 bases; unmatched junction bases: 8. CDR3 sequence: CASSRQGTPPQHF. In nucleotides, the CDR3 is TGTGCCAGCAGTCGACAGGGTACCCCACCCCAGCATTTT.

V usage is TRBV3-1 and J usage is TRBJ2-5; D is perhaps TRBD2 (6 bases). CDR3 length equals 13 residues. Trimming removed 4 bases from V and 6 bases from J, with 12 bases in between. Germline V CDR1 and CDR2: LGHDT, YNNKEL (reference sequence). The CDR3: CASSPVGGKTQYF. The CDR3 region has the DNA TGTGCCAGCAGCCCTGTCGGGGGAAAGACCCAGTACTTC.

At least ten counts were recorded for this clonotype. The rearrangement links TRBV28 to TRBJ2-7; unclear D gene. The germline V gene encodes CDR1 MDHEN and CDR2 SYDVKM. This CDR3 region has 11 residues. Trimming left V 3 bases short and J 3 bases short, with 3 bases between. As DNA, the CDR3 is TGTGCCAGCAGTTTGGTCTACGAGCAGTACTTC. Its protein is CASSLVYEQYF.

This clonotype has ten or more counts. The chain has TRBV3-1 and TRBJ1-6; 7 bases map to TRBD1. There are 14 residues in the CDR3. V trimming: 2 bases; J trimming: 10 bases; junction bases outside the gene matches: 5. The V gene's germline CDR1 is LGHDT and CDR2 YNNKEL (reference sequence). The CDR3 region has the DNA TGTGCCAGCAGCCAAAGACAGGGAAACTCACCCCTCCACTTT. Its translation: CASSQRQGNSPLHF.

This rearrangement joins TRBV7-9 to TRBJ1-4; 7 bases match TRBD1. In germline, CDR1 is SEHNR, CDR2 FQNEAQ (reference sequence). There are 16 residues in the CDR3. The V and J ends lost 5 bases and 0 bases, in that order; junction bases with no gene match: 6. As DNA, the CDR3 is TGTGCCAGCAGCCACCAGGGGGATTCAACTAATGAAAAACTGTTTTTT. It is translated as CASSHQGDSTNEKLFF. Together with reference TRBV7-9 and TRBJ1-4, the CDR3 gives the full variable domain: DTGVSQNPRHKITKRGQNVTFRCDPISEHNRLYWYRQTLGQGPEFLTYFQNEAQLEKSRLLSDRFSAERPKGSFSTLEIQRTEQGDSAMYLCASSHQGDSTNEKLFFGSGTQLSVL.

This clonotype was seen at least ten times. The chain links TRBV4-1 to TRBJ1-1, with D perhaps matching TRBD1 (6 bases). The V gene's germline CDR1 is MGHRA and CDR2 YSYEKL. The CDR3 loop spans 18 amino acids. Between the trimmed V and J ends, which lost 0 bases and 0 bases, there was a span of 17 bases. The CDR3 DNA reads TGCGCCAGCAGCCAAGATACGTTCCAGGGGTACATGAACACTGAAGCTTTCTTT. Its protein is CASSQDTFQGYMNTEAFF.

The sample holds a few counts of this clonotype. The CDR3 reads CASSRETGTDSPLHF. For the CDR3, the DNA is TGTGCCAGCAGCCGAGAGACAGGGACGGATTCACCCCTCCACTTT. V is TRBV4-2 and J is TRBJ1-6, with 7 bases matching TRBD1. Germline CDR1 LGHNA, CDR2 YNFKEQ. Losses at the gene ends were 4 bases for V and 8 bases for J; bases not matched to a gene: 8. CDR3 length: 15 amino acids.

Many counts were recorded for this clonotype. The chain uses TRBV12-5 and TRBJ2-1; 10 bases map to TRBD2. Trimming at V came to 4 bases and at J to 8 bases, leaving 5 bases not matched to a gene. Looked up from germline, CDR1 is LGHNT and CDR2 is FRNRAP. This CDR3 has 14 residues. CDR3 loop: CASGWLAGVDEQFF. For the CDR3, the DNA is TGTGCTAGTGGTTGGCTAGCGGGGGTGGATGAGCAGTTCTTC.

The table lists this clonotype with many counts. The chain recombines TRBV3-1 with TRBJ2-1; 10 bases are shared with TRBD2. Looked up from germline, CDR1 is LGHDT and CDR2 is YNNKEL (reference sequence). The CDR3 consists of 16 residues. The V gene end was trimmed by 0 bases and the J gene end by 7 bases; junction bases not matched to a gene: 6. CDR3 nucleotide sequence: TGTGCCAGCAGCCAAGATTGGTCTAGCGGGAGTAATGAGCAGTTCTTC. Its protein is CASSQDWSSGSNEQFF.

In its sample, this clonotype was seen many times. The chain combines TRBV28 with TRBJ1-3; D uncertain. The CDR3 spans 18 residues. CDR1 is MDHEN, CDR2 SYDVKM, per germline. Trimming took off 7 bases at V and 0 bases at J, with 22 bases between the two ends. The CDR3 coding sequence is TGTGCCAGCACTTCGGGATGGGAACCCCAGAGCTCTGGAAACACCATATATTTT. It translates to CASTSGWEPQSSGNTIYF.

This clonotype was recorded only once. The J gene is TRBJ2-5, the V gene TRBV20-1, with TRBD1 matching over 10 bases. The V gene end was trimmed by 2 bases and the J gene end by 1 base; junction bases not matched to a gene: 7. The CDR3 is 16 amino acids. Germline V gene lookup returns CDR1 DFQATT and CDR2 SNEGSKA (reference sequence). The DNA of the CDR3 is TGCAGTGCTAGAAGTTGGGACAGGGGTTTCCAAGAGACCCAGTACTTC. Translation: CSARSWDRGFQETQYF.

This clonotype was seen ten or more times. The chain has TRBV6-2 or TRBV6-3 and TRBJ2-6; unclear D gene. CDR3 length: 19 amino acids. In germline, CDR1 is MNHEY, CDR2 SVGEGT. V lost 5 bases and J lost 3, with 23 bases in between. The CDR3 bases are TGTGCCAGCAGTACCCCCTTCGTTTTTGATCGTTTTGGGGCCAACGTCCTGACTTTC. It specifies CASSTPFVFDRFGANVLTF.

The sample holds many counts of this clonotype. The chain uses TRBV3-1 and TRBJ1-2; D unresolved. Germline-derived CDR1 and CDR2 are LGHDT and YNNKEL (reference sequence). The CDR3 sequence is 14 residues long. The V end lost 0 bases, the J end lost 7 bases, and 12 bases lay between the germline ends. DNA of the CDR3: TGTGCCAGCAGCCAAGAAGGCAGCTATAGTGGCTACACCTTC. Translation: CASSQEGSYSGYTF. Full variable domain (remainder filled in from reference TRBV3-1 and TRBJ1-2): DTAVSQTPKYLVTQMGNDKSIKCEQNLGHDTMYWYKQDSKKFLKIMFSYNNKELIINETVPNRFSPKSPDKAHLNLHINSLELGDSAVYFCASSQEGSYSGYTFGSGTRLTVV.